This TCR beta chain was documented in a study of control samples from healthy donors and cancer patients. Assay: immunoSEQ multiplex PCR; the TCRdb copy retains only in-frame clones and omits some. The sample carries about 55,000 clones, 95% to 97% recorded once. The sequencing sample was made of blood. The TCR originated in a woman aged 18-29 years in good health.

The CDR3 coding sequence is TGTGCCAGCAGTACCCGACTCAGGGGCACTGAAGCTTTCTTT. This codes for CASSTRLRGTEAFF. The chain couples TRBV6-5 to TRBJ1-1; tentative D call: TRBD1 (6 bases). Germline V lookup: CDR1 MNHEY, CDR2 SVGAGI. The CDR3 loop spans 14 amino acids. Trimming shortened V by 5 bases and J by 4 bases, and 14 bases separated the two germline ends.